This T cell receptor (beta chain) comes out of a study of Ad26.COV2.S vaccination and SARS-CoV-2 variants. Study results and caveats: People given the vaccine had a wider spike-specific TCR breadth than placebo recipients did. Researchers cautioned that TCR breadth and depth analyses may have underestimated total T cell responses. Marked by substantial breadth, spike-specific CD8+ and CD4+ T cell responses were reportedly seen after vaccination. Comparable non-spike TCR breadth was observed in vaccine and placebo recipients.

J was trimmed by 3 bases and V by 1 base; bases with no gene match: 3. The CDR3 consists of 15 residues. Germline CDR1 and CDR2: SGHNT and YYREEE (reference sequence). This clone is a singleton in its sample. Its antigen is still unknown. Libraries were prepared by immunoSEQ multiplex PCR; TCRdb keeps only in-frame clonotypes and omits some of them. The table shows roughly 180,000 clones, with roughly nine tenths occurring only once. This chain joins TRBV5-4 and TRBJ2-5; the match to TRBD2 covers 10 bases. The receptor was derived from a human donor who had recovered from COVID-19. The sequencing here drew on peripheral blood, taken after recovery from COVID-19. CDR3: CASSLIAGGKETQYF. The CDR3 region has the DNA TGTGCCAGCAGCTTGATAGCGGGGGGTAAAGAGACCCAGTACTTC.